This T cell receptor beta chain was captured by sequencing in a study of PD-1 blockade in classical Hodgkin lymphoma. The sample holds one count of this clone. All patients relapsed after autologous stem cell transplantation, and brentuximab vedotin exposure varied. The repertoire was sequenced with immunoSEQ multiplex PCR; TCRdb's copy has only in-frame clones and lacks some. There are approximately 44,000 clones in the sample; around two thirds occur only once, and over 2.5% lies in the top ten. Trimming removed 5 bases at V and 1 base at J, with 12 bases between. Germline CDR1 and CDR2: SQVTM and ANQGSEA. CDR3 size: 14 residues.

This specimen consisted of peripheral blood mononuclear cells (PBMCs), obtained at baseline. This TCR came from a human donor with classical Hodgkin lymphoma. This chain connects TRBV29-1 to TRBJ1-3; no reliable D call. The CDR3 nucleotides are TGCAGCGTTTCAGCAGGCCAGTCTGGAAACACCATATATTTT. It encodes CSVSAGQSGNTIYF.